This T cell receptor (beta chain) was captured by sequencing in a study of T cells in Graves' hyperthyroidism and ophthalmopathy. Reasons for excluding patients were uncontrolled infection, other autoimmune disease, pregnancy or lactation. Using RNA transcripts as the source, TCR beta CDR3 regions were amplified. The HTBI primer set was used in a first-round RT-PCR of the TCR CDR3. One entry per CDR3 protein, called by TCRdb with MiXCR from the multiplex PCR reads. The profile shows about 400,000 distinct CDR3 sequences, roughly 14% of them singletons. This clonotype occurred many times. Germline CDR1 is MNHEY and CDR2 is SMNVEV (reference sequence). This CDR3 contains 13 residues. After removal of 6 bases from V and 5 bases from J, the junction contained 4 bases not matched to a gene.

Sequenced input: blood. This chain joins TRBV27 and TRBJ1-1, with 9 bases that match TRBD1. The clonotype was recovered from a man aged 18-30 years with Graves' ophthalmopathy. The CDR3 sequence is CASSDRGRTEAFF. The CDR3, as DNA: TGTGCCAGCAGCGACAGGGGGAGGACTGAAGCTTTCTTT.